What follows describes a single TCR beta chain. The antigen it binds to is not known. No base-level quality is on record; no much larger clone is a single base apart. The donors were healthy, HIV-negative adults who had no recently reported acute infections or vaccinations. All donors were Caucasian adults living in Nashville, Tennessee, USA. CD4+ T cells were enriched by magnetic negative selection, after which naive cells were positively selected on CD45RA and the negative fraction was taken as the memory subset. Blood was obtained by leukapheresis, after which PBMCs were separated by Ficoll-Histopaque density gradient centrifugation and cryopreserved in liquid nitrogen vapor phase. Analytical flow cytometry was used to check the purity and quantity of each magnetically sorted T cell population. Genomic DNA was isolated from each sorted fraction and quantified by UV absorbance on a Nanodrop 2000c.

Including the terminal cysteine and phenylalanine, the CDR3 comprises 15 residues. Only the CDR3 DNA stays, 45 bases, in frame from base 1. For this chain, trimming is 7 bases at the V end and 1 base at the J end, and the number of junction bases without a gene match is 6. The germline V gene (reference sequence) sets CDR1 to GTSNPN and CDR2 to SVGIG. This sample stems from a study of shared clonotypes between healthy human individuals (dated by TCRdb to the early 2020s). Regarding the complete study: The cohort comprised two women and a few men aged 18 to 49 years. For each donor, CD4 naive and CD4 memory were each given three plates, CD8 naive was given two plates, and CD8 memory was given one plate. Leukapheresis yielded between about 0.85 and 9 billion PBMCs per donor. To estimate repertoire size and how much clonotype sharing occurs between individuals, the study deeply sequenced the blood TCR repertoires of 5 or 6 healthy adults. To increase sequencing depth and limit assay-specific biases, different laboratories used diverse techniques to prepare libraries and sequence TCR repertoires. Broader findings and caveats from the paper: Because the study included a small number of donors, the genetic and exposure-history diversity represented was limited. Higher generation probabilities were observed for clonotypes shared by all four sorted-subset donors than for non-shared clonotypes. Even with the large sequencing depth, rarefaction of the sorted-subset datasets indicated that sequencing was incomplete. When a handful of donors were compared, the shared fraction of clonotypes was about 5% for naive CD4, roughly 3.4% for naive CD8, 2.3% for memory CD4, and 0.35% to 0.4% for memory CD8. Larger estimated clonotype richness was generally found for naive subsets than for memory subsets. Based on pairwise subsampling, the degree of clonotype sharing among donors was expected to be affected by sequencing depth. Sampling was restricted to blood, and TCR repertoires in tissues likely differ from the TCR repertoires found in blood.

Using the deep immunoSEQ assay, TCR CDR3 regions were amplified from genomic DNA by multiplex PCR. For each cell subset, the extracted genomic DNA was distributed evenly across all wells of several immunoSEQ 96-well plates, and each plate served as one replicate. For sorted subsets, each replicate PCR was loaded with approximately 0.2 ug genomic DNA, equivalent to some 31,000 T cell genomes. Purified libraries were measured with a Qubit 3.0 fluorometer, size-checked on a Bioanalyzer 2100, and measured again with the KAPA Library Quantification kit. A separate single-read 150-cycle Illumina NextSeq 550 flow cell was used to sequence each immunoSEQ 96-well plate. From the authors' description of their analysis: The immunoSEQ output contained only junctional sequences without quality scores, so filtering could not match that applied to full-length reads. To assign V/J genes and CDR3, sequences were annotated using PyIR, a Python wrapper for IgBLAST v1.9, with IMGT germline references. Reads were removed for weak V/J assignments (E-value above 1e-6), missing CDR3, stop codons, out-of-frame junctions, or ambiguous translated residues. V3J clonotypes were defined by identical inferred V gene, J gene, and CDR3 amino acid sequence. Percentage overlap between repertoires was computed as shared unique clonotypes divided by the size of the smaller repertoire. RTK rarefaction, the Chao1 estimator, and Recon v2.1 estimates of unobserved clonotypes were used to assess repertoire richness. Generation probabilities for all TCRbeta clonotypes obtained by the gDNA method from several donors were computed using OLGA. In its TCRdb copy, this immuneACCESS table keeps in-frame sequences only and misses some clones. Where compared with another copy, unresolved V genes explain less than half of these, and the others have no known cause. That table is the source of V, J and clone size, and D and trimming were worked out from the DNA. A total of more than 150,000 clones appear in this sample, roughly 93% of them only once. The leading ten clones occupy 0.067% of the sample.

The sequence came from a woman in her 30s in good health. The sample consisted of naive CD4+ T cells sorted from blood. Explained via the paper, the cell subset or site label denotes: CD45RA+ positively selected. The V and J genes are TRBV30 and TRBJ2-3; 12 of the junction bases match TRBD2. Here the CDR3 is given as CAYTLAGGRTDTQYF. The DNA sequence is as follows: TGTGCCTATACTCTAGCGGGAGGGCGCACAGATACGCAGTATTTT.